This TCR beta chain was documented in a study of blood T cell repertoires in COVID-19. Germline CDR1 reads KGHDR; CDR2 reads SFDVKD. The CDR3 sequence is 15 residues long. V lost 5 bases to trimming and J lost 8 bases; unmatched junction nucleotides: 3. The assay was immunoSEQ multiplex PCR, and TCRdb's table has in-frame clones only and misses some. Found here are 150,000 to 200,000 clones, about 89% of them singletons; the top ten hold 2.5% to 4%. Material for sequencing was peripheral blood. This clonotype was sampled from a man in his 70s with acute or convalescent COVID-19. V usage is TRBV24-1 and J usage is TRBJ2-1; 15 nucleotides align to TRBD2. The CDR3 is CATSGTSGREHEQFF. The CDR3 DNA sequence: TGTGCCACCAGTGGGACTAGCGGGAGGGAGCATGAGCAGTTCTTC.